This T cell receptor beta chain was captured in a study of control samples from healthy donors and cancer patients. Germline assignment: CDR1 SNHLY and CDR2 FYNNEI. This CDR3 comprises 13 residues. Trimming took 5 bases from V and 3 from J, leaving 10 bases between them. TCRdb keeps only in-frame clones here, not all; method: immunoSEQ multiplex PCR. The sample includes 90,000 or so clones, 85% to 90% seen only once; the top ten take 9.5% to 10%. This clone was seen once. What was sequenced was PBMCs. The V and J genes are TRBV2 and TRBJ1-1; D is ambiguous. The sequence was obtained from a woman in her 50s with colorectal cancer. The CDR3 DNA reads as TGTGCCAGCAGTTTGGACGGTTACACTGAAGCTTTCTTT. It yields the protein CASSLDGYTEAFF.